Described below is a single TCR beta chain sequence and its context. Antigen specificity is unknown. The data are from a study of early stage breast cancer tumors. On the study more broadly: ER+/PR+/HER2- status applied to about 70% of the 16 invasive breast tumors.

This CDR3 spans 17 amino acids. Germline CDR1 reads SGHNT; CDR2 reads YYREEE (reference sequence). The V gene end was trimmed by 4 bases and the J gene end by 6 bases; junction bases not matched to a gene: 9. General study results and limits: Comparing each tissue with blood distinguished tumor from normal in most of the 16 patients. Most shared enriched TCRB sequences were commonly generated ones.

Sequenced by immunoSEQ multiplex PCR; TCRdb stores in-frame clones only, minus some. This repertoire shows some 70,000 clones, around four fifths found once; its top ten account for 3.5%. The sequenced sample consisted of blood. The V call is TRBV5-4, the J call TRBJ2-3; 15 bases align to TRBD2. The TCR sequence derives from a person between 55 and 69 years old with breast cancer. This CDR3 reads CASSASGTSGRMDTQYF. In nucleotides, the CDR3 is TGTGCCAGCAGCGCCTCCGGGACTAGCGGGAGGATGGATACGCAGTATTTT.